This TCR beta chain was recovered during a study of blood T cells in healthy people across ages. Each donor supplied 8 to 10 milliliters of peripheral blood. Sample-barcoded 5' priming and a J-beta primer mix drove a second PCR of roughly 7 to 11 cycles. TCRdb redid the calling of the 5' RACE reads with MiXCR, one entry per CDR3 protein. This table holds 600,000 or so distinct CDR3 sequences, approximately 30% found once. General study findings and limits: Fewer expanded clones and more diversity marked long-lived versus aged donors.

The germline V gene has CDR1 DFQATT and CDR2 SNEGSKA (reference sequence). This CDR3 region has 13 residues. With V trimmed by 7 bases and J by 5 bases, 9 bases remained unmatched. About this clonotype itself: What it binds is not known.

The chain links TRBV20-1 to TRBJ1-2; 8 bases align to TRBD1. The specimen was blood. The clonotype originates from a woman over 75 in good health. Here the CDR3 reads CSDNGQGGYGYTF. The CDR3 nucleotides read TGCAGTGACAATGGACAGGGTGGATATGGCTACACCTTC.